The rows below give T cell receptor beta chains drawn from one sample of a study of OX40 agonist ivuxolimab in advanced cancers. Assay: immunoSEQ multiplex PCR; the TCRdb copy retains only in-frame clones and omits some. The sample lists approximately 120,000 clones, 85% to 95% seen once, with 0.81% in the top ten. The material was CD4+ or CD8+ T cells sorted from blood, obtained in a trial of the OX40 agonist ivuxolimab. The receptor set was obtained from an adult with an advanced solid tumor such as melanoma, head and neck, liver or kidney cancer. CDR3s include the opening cysteine and the closing phenylalanine or tryptophan. A D gene is named only where the DNA matches it firmly. Not all rows give a size; the values are once, few, many and, for expanded clones, a class.

j_call	v_call	d_call	clone_size	cdr3_aa	cdr3_nt
TRBJ2-7	TRBV5-1	-	-	CASSLDSSSSYEQYF	TGCGCCAGCAGCTTGGACAGCTCGAGCTCCTACGAGCAGTACTTC
TRBJ1-2	TRBV18	-	-	CASSVSQGTYGYTF	TGTGCCAGCTCAGTCTCGCAGGGGACCTATGGCTACACCTTC
TRBJ1-1	TRBV7-9	-	-	CASSRTRNTEAFF	TGTGCCAGCAGCCGAACGAGGAACACTGAAGCTTTCTTT
TRBJ1-4	TRBV30	-	-	CAWRREVEKLFF	TGTGCCTGGAGGAGGGAAGTGGAAAAACTGTTTTTT
TRBJ1-1	TRBV15	-	-	CATGGDGKVRAFF	TGTGCCACGGGGGGCGACGGGAAGGTTCGAGCTTTCTTT
TRBJ2-3	TRBV5-1	TRBD1	-	CASSYDRVTDTQYF	TGCGCCAGCAGCTATGACAGGGTAACAGATACGCAGTATTTT
TRBJ2-7	TRBV27	-	-	CASSREGRPYEQYF	TGTGCCAGCAGCCGCGAAGGGCGTCCATACGAGCAGTACTTC
TRBJ2-7	TRBV20-1	-	-	CSAGREYEQYF	TGCAGTGCTGGCAGGGAGTACGAGCAGTACTTC
TRBJ2-7	TRBV18	TRBD1	-	CASSPAGTGGHEQYF	TGTGCCAGCTCACCGGCCGGGACAGGGGGACACGAGCAGTACTTC
TRBJ1-3	TRBV19	-	-	CASSIEVRGDGSGNTIYF	TGTGCCAGTAGTATAGAAGTTCGGGGAGATGGTTCTGGAAACACCATATATTTT
TRBJ2-7	TRBV6-6	TRBD1	-	CASSSTGTGRLEQYF	TGTGCCAGCAGTTCCACCGGGACAGGGCGCCTCGAGCAGTACTTC
TRBJ1-3	TRBV6-6	-	once	CASSHRRELSGNTIYF	TGTGCCAGCAGTCACCGCCGGGAACTCTCTGGAAACACCATATATTTT
TRBJ1-4	TRBV6-4	-	-	CASSLSGADEKLFF	TGTGCCAGCAGCCTCTCCGGGGCGGATGAAAAACTGTTTTTT
TRBJ1-5	TRBV28	-	-	CASTRNSNQPQHF	TGTGCCAGCACAAGGAATAGCAATCAGCCCCAGCATTTT
TRBJ1-1	TRBV9	-	few	CASSVDMNTEAFF	TGTGCCAGCAGCGTAGATATGAACACTGAAGCTTTCTTT
TRBJ1-2	TRBV7-2	TRBD1	-	CASSLEGQGAPGYTF	TGTGCCAGCAGCTTAGAAGGACAGGGGGCGCCGGGCTACACCTTC
TRBJ2-1	TRBV5-3	-	few	CARSLAGIELHNEQFF	TGTGCCAGAAGCTTGGCAGGGATCGAGCTGCACAATGAGCAGTTCTTC
TRBJ2-3	TRBV28	-	-	CASSPGGPTDTQYF	TGTGCCAGCAGTCCCGGGGGGCCCACAGATACGCAGTATTTT
TRBJ2-3	TRBV4-1	TRBD2	-	CASSQEGSGRVRADTQYF	TGCGCCAGCAGCCAAGAGGGGAGCGGGAGGGTTCGGGCAGATACGCAGTATTTT
TRBJ2-5	TRBV10-3	-	-	CAISVQGGETQYF	TGTGCCATCAGTGTACAGGGAGGAGAGACCCAGTACTTC
TRBJ2-2	TRBV18	-	-	CASFTTMGKNTGELFF	TGTGCCAGCTTCACCACTATGGGGAAGAACACCGGGGAGCTGTTTTTT
TRBJ1-5	TRBV6-1	-	-	CASSPLRGEGQPQHF	TGTGCCAGCAGTCCCCTCCGGGGGGAGGGTCAGCCCCAGCATTTT
TRBJ1-2	TRBV5-8	-	-	CASSFWDGSF	TGTGCCAGCAGCTTTTGGGACGGTAGCTTC
TRBJ1-4	TRBV15	-	-	CATSRGGRESEKLFF	TGTGCCACCAGCAGAGGGGGCAGGGAGAGTGAAAAACTGTTTTTT
TRBJ2-6	TRBV7-2	TRBD1	-	CASSLSGDSILTF	TGTGCCAGCAGCTTAAGTGGGGACAGTATCCTGACTTTC
TRBJ1-1	TRBV28	-	few	CASSPLEPVEAFF	TGTGCCAGCAGTCCCCTGGAGCCCGTTGAAGCTTTCTTT
TRBJ2-6	TRBV29-1	TRBD1	-	CSVNFGTELSGANVLTF	TGCAGCGTTAACTTCGGGACAGAGCTCTCTGGGGCCAACGTCCTGACTTTC
TRBJ1-3	TRBV11-3	-	-	CASSDQGRRDTIYF	TGTGCCAGCAGCGACCAGGGTCGCCGTGACACCATATATTTT
TRBJ1-2	TRBV5-1	-	-	CASSLGRGSNYGYTF	TGCGCCAGCAGCTTGGGGCGGGGTTCTAACTATGGCTACACCTTC
TRBJ1-4	TRBV15	TRBD1	-	CATSKKGQTNEKLFF	TGTGCCACCAGCAAAAAGGGACAGACTAATGAAAAACTGTTTTTT
TRBJ1-2	TRBV9	TRBD1	-	CASSPNGQGTIYGYTF	TGTGCCAGCAGCCCGAACGGACAGGGTACGATCTATGGCTACACCTTC
TRBJ2-7	TRBV6-1	TRBD1	-	CASRTGGSPYEQYF	TGTGCCAGCAGGACAGGGGGTTCACCCTACGAGCAGTACTTC
TRBJ2-1	TRBV29-1	TRBD1	-	CSVDNLRDRAYNEQFF	TGCAGCGTCGATAACCTGCGGGACAGGGCCTACAATGAGCAGTTCTTC
TRBJ2-7	TRBV11-3	TRBD1	-	CASSLDPDRSYEQYF	TGTGCCAGCAGCTTAGACCCGGACAGGTCCTACGAGCAGTACTTC
TRBJ2-1	TRBV7-6	-	-	CASSQREPGLGVNEQFF	TGTGCCAGCAGCCAAAGGGAGCCGGGACTGGGTGTCAATGAGCAGTTCTTC
TRBJ1-2	TRBV19	-	-	CASSIRPHVSDGYTF	TGTGCCAGTAGTATTCGGCCCCACGTTTCGGATGGCTACACCTTC
TRBJ2-6	TRBV5-1	-	-	CASSLVPGSSGANVLTF	TGCGCCAGCAGCTTGGTGCCAGGAAGCTCTGGGGCCAACGTCCTGACTTTC
TRBJ2-7	TRBV15	-	-	CATSLASYEQYF	TGTGCCACCAGTCTCGCCTCCTACGAGCAGTACTTC
TRBJ1-5	TRBV28	-	-	CASSFGGLGNQPQHF	TGTGCCAGCAGTTTCGGGGGGCTCGGCAATCAGCCCCAGCATTTT
TRBJ1-5	TRBV5-5	-	-	CASSFGSHGNQPQHF	TGTGCCAGCAGCTTTGGTAGCCACGGCAATCAGCCCCAGCATTTT
TRBJ1-5	TRBV6-5	-	-	CASRILENQPQHF	TGTGCCAGCAGGATCCTTGAAAATCAGCCCCAGCATTTT
TRBJ1-1	TRBV7-9	-	-	CASSLQGEAFF	TGTGCCAGCAGCTTACAGGGTGAAGCTTTCTTT
TRBJ2-5	TRBV5-6	-	-	CASSHYRVQETQYF	TGTGCCAGCAGCCATTACAGGGTCCAAGAGACCCAGTACTTC
TRBJ1-6	TRBV4-1	TRBD1	once	CASSGGQGAFSPLHF	TGCGCCAGCAGTGGGGGACAGGGGGCTTTTTCACCCCTCCACTTT
TRBJ2-3	TRBV14	-	few	CASSQQLASTDTQYF	TGTGCCAGCAGCCAACAACTAGCTAGCACAGATACGCAGTATTTT
TRBJ1-5	TRBV9	-	-	CASSPTGASSNQPQHF	TGTGCCAGCAGCCCTACTGGGGCGTCGAGCAATCAGCCCCAGCATTTT
TRBJ2-1	TRBV7-3	-	-	CASSQSGYPGNEQFF	TGTGCCAGCAGCCAAAGCGGCTACCCGGGGAATGAGCAGTTCTTC
TRBJ2-2	TRBV28	TRBD2	once	CASRQGLAGAGELFF	TGTGCCAGCAGACAAGGACTAGCGGGAGCCGGGGAGCTGTTTTTT
TRBJ2-1	TRBV30	-	-	CAWGTVRGGFLNEQFF	TGTGCCTGGGGTACTGTCAGGGGAGGGTTTTTGAATGAGCAGTTCTTC
TRBJ1-2	TRBV27	-	-	CAISPDLAGYGYTF	TGTGCCATCAGTCCTGACTTGGCCGGGTATGGCTACACCTTC
TRBJ1-5	TRBV18	-	-	CASSPSRGSNQPQHF	TGTGCCAGCTCACCATCCAGGGGAAGCAATCAGCCCCAGCATTTT
TRBJ2-4	TRBV4-2	TRBD2	-	CASSQAAIGGGTLAKNIQYF	TGTGCCAGCAGCCAAGCGGCCATTGGCGGGGGGACTCTAGCCAAAAACATTCAGTACTTC
TRBJ2-6	TRBV9	-	-	CASSIWALSGANVLTF	TGTGCCAGCAGCATATGGGCCCTCTCTGGGGCCAACGTCCTGACTTTC
TRBJ2-1	TRBV7-7	-	-	CASSANLDNEQFF	TGTGCTAGCAGCGCAAACCTCGACAATGAGCAGTTCTTC
TRBJ2-1	TRBV23-1	TRBD1	-	CASSRGTGGDEQFF	TGCGCCAGCTCTAGGGGGACAGGGGGCGATGAGCAGTTCTTC